The 4 T cell receptor beta chains below come from one sample, sequenced in a study of chemoradiotherapy in HPV16-positive cancers. Some clones are missing from TCRdb's copy, which holds only in-frame ones; the method was immunoSEQ multiplex PCR. The repertoire holds about 15,000 clones, with around three quarters as singletons. Material: tumor tissue, obtained from a patient who underwent chemoradiotherapy. These receptors originate from a human donor with HPV-associated anogenital cancer.

This sequence joins TRBV11-1 and TRBJ2-7; 9 nucleotides align to TRBD1. This CDR3 is 14 amino acids long. V was clipped by 5 bases and J by 3 bases; unmatched bases: 5. Germline values: CDR1 SGHAT, CDR2 FQDESV (reference sequence). The CDR3 protein is CASSTGQGIYEQYF. The CDR3 nucleotides are TGTGCCAGCAGCACCGGACAGGGGATCTACGAGCAGTACTTC.

This sequence joins TRBV10-1 and TRBJ2-1, with D possibly being TRBD2 (5 bases). Germline-derived CDR1 and CDR2 are WNHNN and SYGVQD (reference sequence). This CDR3 has 15 residues. Between the trimmed V and J ends, which lost 2 bases and 8 bases, there was a span of 16 bases. Written as DNA, the CDR3 is TGCGCCAGCAGTGAGATGAGGGCCCCCCAAGATGAGCAGTTCTTC. This sequence encodes CASSEMRAPQDEQFF.

CDR3 amino acids: CASRGVNTEAFF. Here the CDR3 DNA reads TGTGCCAGTCGAGGGGTGAACACTGAAGCTTTCTTT. The chain has TRBV19 and TRBJ1-1; tentative D call: TRBD1 (5 bases). The ends were cut back, 8 bases at V and 0 bases at J, with 7 bases in the middle. Germline V gives CDR1 LNHDA, CDR2 SQIVND (reference sequence). The CDR3 covers 12 residues.

The rearrangement links TRBV18 to TRBJ2-7; 13 bases agree with TRBD2. CDR3 length: 17 residues. V trimming: 4 bases; J trimming: 7 bases; junction bases outside the gene matches: 13. Germline assignment: CDR1 KGHSH and CDR2 LQKENI. The CDR3 DNA is TGTGCCAGCTCACGGACTAGCGGGAGATCATACCCCGTAGAGCAGTACTTC. This gives the protein CASSRTSGRSYPVEQYF.